This record covers a single T cell receptor (beta chain). The CDR3 runs 14 residues. The V gene's germline CDR1 is SGHDT and CDR2 YYEEEE. Between the trimmed V and J ends, which lost 5 bases and 3 bases, there was a span of 12 bases. This sample was taken from a study of blood T cell repertoires in COVID-19. About the study: Samples of COVID-19 (acute and convalescent) were obtained from the United States, Italy and Spain.

Original methodology: Amplification of reference gene primers was used by the study to estimate nucleated cell counts. Method: immunoSEQ multiplex PCR; TCRdb's copy keeps in-frame clones and lacks some. D and trimming come from the DNA, and the V and J calls and clone size come from that table. Seen here are some 90,000 clones, 87% observed once, and the top ten hold approximately 20%. Seattle cases were enrolled at active infection and followed longitudinally. The V and J genes are TRBV5-6 and TRBJ1-3, with D possibly matching TRBD1 (6 bases). Sequenced input: peripheral blood. The receptor was derived from a woman in her fifties or sixties with COVID-19, enrolled during active disease. The DNA for the CDR3 is TGTGCCAGCAGGACCGGACAGATTGGAAACACCATATATTTT. Translated, it gives CASRTGQIGNTIYF.